The 10 T cell receptor beta chains in this list originate from one sample, sequenced in a study of siplizumab effects on memory and regulatory T cells. Generated by immunoSEQ multiplex PCR, the TCRdb table keeps only in-frame clones and is missing some. In the table there are 92,000 or so clones, 85% to 90% of which are singletons. The sequenced sample was CD4+ T cells sorted from blood. Receptors were obtained from a human donor in good health.

The genes are TRBV11-3 and TRBJ1-3; 7 bases align to TRBD1. The germline V gene encodes CDR1 SGHNT and CDR2 YENEEA. V trimming: 3 bases; J trimming: 1 base; junction bases outside the gene matches: 9. The CDR3 contains 17 residues. The CDR3 sequence is CASSFKGQRTSGNTIYF. The CDR3 nucleotides are TGTGCCAGCAGCTTTAAGGGACAGAGGACTTCTGGAAACACCATATATTTT.

This chain joins TRBV6-5 and TRBJ1-1, with a weak D call TRBD1 (6 bases). This CDR3 has 15 residues. The germline V gene encodes CDR1 MNHEY and CDR2 SVGAGI. V lost 8 bases and J lost 6, with 22 bases in between. CDR3 DNA sequence: TGTGCCAGCTCCGCGGGTGTTCAGGGGTTATCTGAAGCTTTCTTT. Protein sequence: CASSAGVQGLSEAFF.

The rearrangement joins TRBV6-6 to TRBJ1-1; D might be TRBD1 (6 bases). Germline V lookup: CDR1 MNHNY, CDR2 SVGAGI (reference sequence). V gave up 6 bases and J gave up 8 bases, with 16 bases separating them. The CDR3 runs 13 residues. CDR3 nucleotide sequence: TGTGCCAGCAGCACCACAGGGTTGGGGGAAGCTTTCTTT. Protein: CASSTTGLGEAFF.

V is TRBV30 and J is TRBJ1-6, with unresolved D. Between the trimmed V and J ends, which lost 5 bases and 10 bases, there was a span of 12 bases. Germline V gives CDR1 GTSNPN, CDR2 SVGIG (reference sequence). This CDR3 has 12 residues. The CDR3 sequence: CAWGRSRSPLHF. CDR3 coding DNA: TGTGCCTGGGGACGTTCGAGGTCACCCCTCCACTTT.

The chain recombines TRBV5-1 with TRBJ2-1; 8 positions match TRBD1. The germline CDR1 and CDR2 sequences are SGHRS and YFSETQ. This CDR3 is built from 15 residues. J lost 1 base, V lost 6 bases, and 6 bases had no gene match. The chain's CDR3 is CASTLGQGSYNEQFF. CDR3 coding DNA: TGCGCCAGCACTTTAGGACAGGGATCCTACAATGAGCAGTTCTTC.

V and J are TRBV2 and TRBJ2-2; D not resolved. CDR1 SNHLY and CDR2 FYNNEI come from the germline V gene. The CDR3 is 14 amino acids. With 3 bases removed from V and 6 bases from J, the gap between germline ends came to 11 bases. CDR3 region: CASSDPSFAGELFF. The CDR3 coding sequence is TGTGCCAGCAGTGACCCTAGTTTCGCCGGGGAGCTGTTTTTT.

This sequence joins TRBV2 and TRBJ2-1, with 7 bases identical to TRBD2. The V and J ends lost 6 bases and 3 bases, in that order; junction bases with no gene match: 5. This CDR3 is built from 14 residues. Germline values: CDR1 SNHLY, CDR2 FYNNEI. CDR3 amino acids: CASRWTRDYNEQFF. CDR3 sequence (DNA): TGTGCCAGCAGATGGACTAGGGACTACAATGAGCAGTTCTTC.

The CDR3 is CASSEGRVNTEAFF. CDR3 nucleotide sequence: TGTGCCAGCAGCGAGGGACGGGTAAACACTGAAGCTTTCTTT. The genes are TRBV9 and TRBJ1-1, with a weak D call TRBD1 (5 bases). The length of the CDR3 is 14 residues. V gave up 3 bases and J gave up 2 bases, with 11 bases separating them. Germline V lookup: CDR1 SGDLS, CDR2 YYNGEE.

The chain joins TRBV28 to TRBJ2-5; D possibly corresponds to TRBD2 (5 bases). V lost 6 bases and J lost 4, with 12 bases in between. There are 13 residues in the CDR3. From germline, CDR1 is MDHEN and CDR2 SYDVKM. CDR3 sequence reads: CASRRRSPETQYF. For the CDR3, the DNA is TGTGCCAGCAGACGGAGGAGTCCAGAGACCCAGTACTTC. The complete variable domain, with remaining parts taken from reference TRBV28 and TRBJ2-5, reads DVKVTQSSRYLVKRTGEKVFLECVQDMDHENMFWYRQDPGLGLRLIYFSYDVKMKEKGDIPEGYSVSREKKERFSLILESASTNQTSMYLCASRRRSPETQYFGPGTRLLVL.

The V gene is TRBV28, the J gene TRBJ2-3; D gene unclear. Germline V gene lookup returns CDR1 MDHEN and CDR2 SYDVKM. The CDR3 has 14 residues. The V and J ends lost 1 base and 11 bases respectively, with 16 bases between them. CDR3 amino acids: CASSLLVQPVVQYF. The CDR3 DNA follows: TGTGCCAGCAGTTTATTGGTACAGCCAGTCGTGCAGTATTTT.